This T cell receptor (beta chain) was sequenced for a study of cytomegalovirus exposure and HLA in healthy donors. Overall study findings and caveats: A classifier reportedly called cytomegalovirus status with high sensitivity and specificity.

PCR amplification relied on 60 Vbeta primers (plus 13 Jbeta primers). As processed by the authors: In a later analysis, of 80 million or so unique beta chains, around 9.9 million appeared in at least two donors. This table comes from immunoSEQ multiplex PCR, and its TCRdb copy is limited to in-frame clones, with some not included. Clonal size and the V and J genes are those of that table, whereas D and trimming came from the DNA. The table has approximately 160,000 clones, just under 80% seen once. This clone was seen only a few times. Antigen: not known. Between the trimmed V and J ends, which lost 5 bases and 10 bases, there was a span of 18 bases. Germline loops: CDR1 SGHAT, CDR2 FQNNGV. The CDR3 consists of 14 residues.

The sequence derives from a woman aged 45-65 years in good health and CMV-seropositive. The J gene is TRBJ2-1, the V gene TRBV11-2; weak D call: TRBD1 (5 bases). Material: PBMCs. The CDR3 sequence: CASSPTQGSGEQFF. CDR3 DNA sequence: TGTGCCAGCAGCCCGACGCAGGGATCGGGCGAGCAGTTCTTC.